Below are 18 T cell receptor beta chains sequenced from a single sample in a study of OX40 agonist ivuxolimab in advanced cancers. The protocol was immunoSEQ multiplex PCR, while the TCRdb copy is restricted to in-frame clones and leaves out a portion. The sample lists tens of thousands of clones; about 81% were seen once. Source: CD4+ or CD8+ T cells sorted from blood, taken in a trial of the OX40 agonist ivuxolimab. Receptors originate from an adult with an advanced solid tumor such as melanoma, head and neck, liver or kidney cancer.

This chain uses TRBV9 with TRBJ2-1; unclear D gene. This CDR3 contains 15 residues. CDR1 SGDLS and CDR2 YYNGEE come from the germline V gene. Trimming stripped 0 bases from V and 7 bases from J, with 14 bases between. The chain's CDR3 is CASSVEYRYKNEQFF. The CDR3 coding sequence is TGTGCCAGCAGCGTAGAGTATCGGTACAAAAATGAGCAGTTCTTC.

The chain links TRBV7-9 to TRBJ1-6; D unresolved. Germline V CDR1 and CDR2: SEHNR, FQNEAQ (reference sequence). This CDR3 region has 12 residues. The germline V and J ends were trimmed by 2 bases and 10 bases, with 6 bases remaining between them. DNA of the CDR3: TGTGCCAGCAGCTTATTGCGGTCACCCCTCCACTTT. Residues: CASSLLRSPLHF.

The V call is TRBV11-3, the J call TRBJ2-2, with 7 bases that match TRBD1. CDR3 size: 16 residues. Per germline, CDR1 SGHNT and CDR2 YENEEA. With 5 bases clipped from V and 6 bases from J, the junction kept 12 bases outside the gene matches. CDR3 amino acids: CASSPHRQGTAGELFF. CDR3 DNA sequence: TGTGCCAGCAGCCCTCACCGACAGGGAACCGCCGGGGAGCTGTTTTTT. The variable domain in full, completed from reference TRBV11-3 and TRBJ2-2, reads EAGVVQSPRYKIIEKKQPVAFWCNPISGHNTLYWYLQNLGQGPELLIRYENEEAVDDSQLPKDRFSAERLKGVDSTLKIQPAELGDSAVYLCASSPHRQGTAGELFFGEGSRLTVL.

This clone showed up just a few times. The CDR3 nucleotides are TGTGCCAGCAGCTTGGGGGGAGCGGGGGAATACTACAATGAGCAGTTCTTC. Translation gives CASSLGGAGEYYNEQFF. This chain joins TRBV11-2 and TRBJ2-1, with 8 nucleotides matching TRBD2. V lost 3 bases to trimming and J lost 3 bases; unmatched junction nucleotides: 10. The CDR3 totals 17 residues. The germline gives CDR1 SGHAT, CDR2 FQNNGV.

Worth noting for this clone: Other DNA sequences within the sample encode an identical CDR3. The chain recombines TRBV7-3 with TRBJ2-2; 7 bases fit TRBD2. J was trimmed by 2 bases and V by 1 base; bases with no gene match: 4. The CDR3 sequence is 16 residues long. Germline CDR1 SGHTA, CDR2 FQGTGA. CDR3 sequence: CASSLSPSGNTGELFF. The CDR3 DNA reads TGTGCCAGCAGCTTAAGTCCTAGCGGCAACACCGGGGAGCTGTTTTTT.

The rearrangement uses TRBV30 and TRBJ1-3; D unclear. Trimming took off 2 bases at V and 3 bases at J, with 8 bases between the two ends. The CDR3 has 13 amino acids. Germline CDR1 is GTSNPN and CDR2 is SVGIG (reference sequence). For the CDR3, the DNA is TGTGCCTGGAGTTGGCAGCTTGGAAACACCATATATTTT. Protein: CAWSWQLGNTIYF. The whole variable domain, remainder taken from reference TRBV30 and TRBJ1-3, is SQTIHQWPATLVQPVGSPLSLECTVEGTSNPNLYWYRQAAGRGLQLLFYSVGIGQISSEVPQNLSASRPQDRQFILSSKKLLLSDSGFYLCAWSWQLGNTIYFGEGSWLTVV.

The chain joins TRBV6-5 to TRBJ2-7, with D maybe TRBD2 (6 bases). The CDR3 is 14 residues long. V was cut by 6 bases and J by 5 bases, with 17 bases left in between. Germline V gives CDR1 MNHEY, CDR2 SVGAGI. CDR3 region: CASSPRGAADEQYF. CDR3 nucleotides: TGTGCCAGCAGCCCCCGCGGGGCAGCCGACGAGCAGTACTTC.

The genes are TRBV21-1 and TRBJ2-7; TRBD2 is taken as the D call from the table, unchecked against the DNA. TRBV21-1 is a pseudogene. The CDR3 consists of 15 residues. As DNA, the CDR3 is TGTGCCAGCAGCAAAGATAGCATGCGGGCCTACGAGCAGTACTTC. Translated: CASSKDSMRAYEQYF.

This clone was seen only once. The chain has TRBV28 and TRBJ1-2, with D maybe TRBD1 (6 bases). The V gene's germline CDR1 is MDHEN and CDR2 SYDVKM. The CDR3 has 15 amino acids. Trimming cost V 4 bases and J 0 bases, with 12 bases left between them. For the CDR3, the DNA is TGTGCCAGCAGTTCCCGGGGACACGCTAACTATGGCTACACCTTC. It yields the protein CASSSRGHANYGYTF.

This clone was seen a handful of times. V and J are TRBV7-3 and TRBJ1-2; the match to TRBD1 covers 7 bases. Germline CDR1 reads SGHTA; CDR2 reads FQGTGA. J lost 7 bases, V lost 5 bases, and 7 bases had no gene match. This CDR3 region has 13 residues. CDR3 sequence (DNA): TGTGCCAGCAGCCCCCAGACAGGGCGTGGCTACACCTTC. This codes for CASSPQTGRGYTF.

This clone came up a few times. V is TRBV4-2 and J is TRBJ1-5; D is unclear. Trimming stripped 11 bases from V and 4 bases from J, with 9 bases between. The CDR3 is 11 amino acids. Per germline, CDR1 LGHNA and CDR2 YNFKEQ. The CDR3 region is CAGFWNQPQHF. The CDR3 DNA sequence: TGTGCCGGATTTTGGAATCAGCCCCAGCATTTT.

The rearrangement uses TRBV5-1 and TRBJ1-1, with a possible D match to TRBD1 (6 bases). V shed 4 bases and J shed 2 bases, with 15 bases lying between them. The CDR3 extends over 15 amino acids. Germline V gene data show CDR1 as SGHRS and CDR2 as YFSETQ. The CDR3 sequence is CASSQTGTYNTEAFF. The CDR3 bases are TGCGCCAGCAGCCAAACCGGGACATATAACACTGAAGCTTTCTTT.

The sample holds a few counts of this clone. V gene TRBV6-1 combines with J gene TRBJ1-5; 10 nucleotides align to TRBD1. The CDR3 consists of 16 residues. CDR1 MNHNS and CDR2 SASEGT come from the germline V gene. The J segment lost 5 bases and the V segment lost 2 bases, leaving 6 bases of the junction unmatched. The DNA of the CDR3 is TGTGCCAGCAGTGAAAGGTTGACAGGGGGCGATCAGCCCCAGCATTTT. Protein: CASSERLTGGDQPQHF.

The V call is TRBV2, the J call TRBJ2-5; D remains unclear. The CDR3 spans 12 residues. The V gene's germline CDR1 is SNHLY and CDR2 FYNNEI. With 4 bases removed from V and 1 base from J, the gap between germline ends came to 4 bases. The CDR3 loop reads CASSAAQETQYF. In DNA form, the CDR3 reads TGTGCCAGCAGTGCAGCCCAAGAGACCCAGTACTTC.

This sequence joins TRBV28 and TRBJ1-2, with a possible D match to TRBD1 (5 bases). Germline CDR1 is MDHEN and CDR2 is SYDVKM. This CDR3 spans 13 amino acids. Trimming stripped 5 bases from V and 3 bases from J, with 10 bases between. The CDR3 spells CASSQTGHYGYTF. The CDR3 DNA reads TGTGCCAGCAGTCAAACAGGACACTATGGCTACACCTTC.

J is TRBJ1-2 and V is TRBV19; D is ambiguous. The CDR3 sequence is 13 residues long. V dropped 4 bases and J dropped 4 bases, with 10 bases sitting between them. Germline V gene sequence: CDR1 LNHDA, CDR2 SQIVND (reference sequence). In DNA, the CDR3 is TGTGCCAGTAGTACCGGACCGGGCTATGGCTACACCTTC. Amino acids: CASSTGPGYGYTF.

The V and J genes are TRBV7-8 and TRBJ1-1; no reliable D call. Trimming left V 8 bases short and J 0 bases short, with 16 bases between. The CDR3 is 15 residues long. Per germline, CDR1 SGHVS and CDR2 FQNEAQ. The CDR3 reads CASRPGVFMNTEAFF. As DNA, the CDR3 is TGTGCCAGCCGACCCGGGGTCTTCATGAACACTGAAGCTTTCTTT.

This clone has a handful of counts. In nucleotides, the CDR3 is TGCGCCAGCAGATTCAGGGAAACTAATGAAAAACTGTTTTTT. Protein: CASRFRETNEKLFF. The rearrangement joins TRBV5-1 to TRBJ1-4, with a weak D call TRBD1 (5 bases). The CDR3 has 14 residues. Germline V gene sequence: CDR1 SGHRS, CDR2 YFSETQ. V gave up 5 bases and J gave up 1 base, with 9 bases separating them. The variable domain in full, completed from reference TRBV5-1 and TRBJ1-4, reads KAGVTQTPRYLIKTRGQQVTLSCSPISGHRSVSWYQQTPGQGLQFLFEYFSETQRNKGNFPGRFSGRQFSNSRSEMNVSTLELGDSALYLCASRFRETNEKLFFGSGTQLSVL.